This T cell receptor beta chain is from a study of monozygotic twins with inflammatory bowel disease. Using the 5' RACE reads, TCRdb records one entry per CDR3 protein without DNA. The sample totals some 150,000 distinct CDR3 sequences. Regarding the study as a whole: The data offered no way to tell different T cell subtypes apart. Support for a single strong signal or clonotype associated with IBD was absent. IBD-affected twins scored below their healthy co-twins in TCRbeta diversity (inverse Simpson).

Of note for this clonotype: What it recognizes is unknown.

Germline values: CDR1 KGHSH, CDR2 LQKENI. The CDR3 length is 13 residues. The sequence was collected from a human donor with ulcerative colitis or Crohn's disease, or a healthy co-twin of an affected twin (not recorded which). The chain employs TRBV18 and TRBJ2-5. The sequenced sample was blood. CDR3 protein: CASSPETEETQYF.